These T cell receptor beta chains were read from a single sample in a study of control samples from healthy donors and cancer patients. Produced via immunoSEQ multiplex PCR; TCRdb's table is partial and in-frame only. The table has about 150,000 clones, about 94% seen once. Material: blood. The receptors come from a man between 35 and 55 years old in good health. CDR3s include the opening cysteine and the closing phenylalanine or tryptophan. Fields, in order: clone size, V gene, D gene, J gene, CDR3 protein, CDR3 DNA. The D gene is left open where the match is weak. Part of the rows lack a size; the others show once, few, many or a class for expanded clones.

abundance: NA
v_gene: TRBV28
d_gene: TRBD2
j_gene: TRBJ2-3
CDR3aa: CASSYGGLAEPFNTDTQYF
CDR3nt: TGTGCCAGCAGCTATGGGGGACTAGCGGAGCCATTTAATACAGATACGCAGTATTTT

abundance: NA
v_gene: TRBV6-1
d_gene: TRBD2
j_gene: TRBJ2-1
CDR3aa: CASSAIVAKWEGNEQFF
CDR3nt: TGTGCCAGCAGTGCTATCGTAGCGAAATGGGAGGGCAATGAGCAGTTCTTC

abundance: NA
v_gene: TRBV23-1
d_gene: TRBD1
j_gene: TRBJ2-7
CDR3aa: CASSDRDRDGEQYF
CDR3nt: TGCGCCAGCAGTGACCGGGACAGGGACGGCGAGCAGTACTTC

abundance: NA
v_gene: TRBV7-2
d_gene: NA
j_gene: TRBJ1-2
CDR3aa: CASSQTNGPGSYTF
CDR3nt: TGTGCCAGCAGCCAGACGAACGGACCCGGGAGCTACACCTTC

abundance: NA
v_gene: TRBV19
d_gene: NA
j_gene: TRBJ1-1
CDR3aa: CASSISRVAGEAFF
CDR3nt: TGTGCCAGTAGTATCTCCAGGGTCGCTGGTGAAGCTTTCTTT

abundance: NA
v_gene: TRBV11-2
d_gene: NA
j_gene: TRBJ1-3
CDR3aa: CASSLEVWGSGNTIYF
CDR3nt: TGTGCCAGCAGCTTAGAAGTCTGGGGCTCTGGAAACACCATATATTTT

abundance: once
v_gene: TRBV2
d_gene: TRBD1
j_gene: TRBJ2-1
CDR3aa: CASRPGQGYWNEQFF
CDR3nt: TGTGCCAGCAGGCCCGGACAGGGATATTGGAATGAGCAGTTCTTC

abundance: NA
v_gene: TRBV7-9
d_gene: NA
j_gene: TRBJ1-6
CDR3aa: CASSLAGSPLHF
CDR3nt: TGTGCCAGCAGCTTAGCGGGATCACCCCTCCACTTT

abundance: NA
v_gene: TRBV25-1
d_gene: NA
j_gene: TRBJ2-7
CDR3aa: CASSEPQAHSYEQYF
CDR3nt: TGTGCCAGCAGTGAACCTCAAGCACACTCATACGAGCAGTACTTC

abundance: NA
v_gene: TRBV13
d_gene: TRBD1
j_gene: TRBJ1-2
CDR3aa: CASSWGTGAYGYTF
CDR3nt: TGTGCCAGCAGCTGGGGGACAGGGGCTTATGGCTACACCTTC

abundance: NA
v_gene: TRBV7-9
d_gene: TRBD1
j_gene: TRBJ2-1
CDR3aa: CASSLGQGSYNEQFF
CDR3nt: TGTGCCAGCAGCTTAGGACAGGGGTCCTACAATGAGCAGTTCTTC

abundance: NA
v_gene: TRBV2
d_gene: NA
j_gene: TRBJ2-7
CDR3aa: CASSDSASCRVISGEQYF
CDR3nt: TGTGCCAGCAGTGATTCGGCATCGTGCAGGGTCATAAGTGGCGAGCAGTACTTC

abundance: NA
v_gene: TRBV29-1
d_gene: NA
j_gene: TRBJ2-1
CDR3aa: CSVEAAGGGHYNEQFF
CDR3nt: TGCAGCGTTGAAGCGGCTGGTGGCGGCCACTACAATGAGCAGTTCTTC

abundance: NA
v_gene: TRBV6-5
d_gene: NA
j_gene: TRBJ1-2
CDR3aa: CASSYRTPRGNYGYTF
CDR3nt: TGTGCCAGCAGTTACCGGACTCCCCGGGGAAACTATGGCTACACCTTC

abundance: NA
v_gene: TRBV27
d_gene: NA
j_gene: TRBJ1-5
CDR3aa: CASSLWGGSLLYSNQPQHF
CDR3nt: TGTGCCAGCAGTTTATGGGGGGGATCCCTCCTATATAGCAATCAGCCCCAGCATTTT

abundance: once
v_gene: TRBV27
d_gene: TRBD1
j_gene: TRBJ1-1
CDR3aa: CASSLQGAWGTEAFF
CDR3nt: TGTGCCAGCAGTTTACAGGGGGCTTGGGGCACTGAAGCTTTCTTT

abundance: NA
v_gene: TRBV19
d_gene: NA
j_gene: TRBJ1-1
CDR3aa: CASSASTENTEAFF
CDR3nt: TGTGCCAGTAGTGCGTCGACAGAGAACACTGAAGCTTTCTTT

abundance: NA
v_gene: TRBV5-1
d_gene: NA
j_gene: TRBJ2-3
CDR3aa: CASSLVGKDTQYF
CDR3nt: TGCGCCAGCAGCTTGGTGGGCAAAGATACGCAGTATTTT

abundance: NA
v_gene: TRBV28
d_gene: TRBD2
j_gene: TRBJ2-6
CDR3aa: CASMSGTPGGANVLTF
CDR3nt: TGTGCCAGCATGAGCGGGACCCCGGGGGGGGCCAACGTCCTGACTTTC

abundance: NA
v_gene: TRBV7-2
d_gene: NA
j_gene: TRBJ2-2
CDR3aa: CASSFGGLDTGELFF
CDR3nt: TGTGCCAGCAGCTTCGGGGGTTTGGACACCGGGGAGCTGTTTTTT

abundance: NA
v_gene: TRBV6-5
d_gene: NA
j_gene: TRBJ1-1
CDR3aa: CAIQSGPLNTEAFF
CDR3nt: TGTGCCATTCAATCCGGGCCACTGAACACTGAAGCTTTCTTT

abundance: NA
v_gene: TRBV28
d_gene: TRBD1
j_gene: TRBJ1-5
CDR3aa: CASSLPRGQGPQHF
CDR3nt: TGTGCCAGCAGTTTACCCAGGGGGCAAGGGCCCCAGCATTTT

abundance: NA
v_gene: TRBV6-5
d_gene: TRBD1
j_gene: TRBJ2-1
CDR3aa: CASSSGTGTSEQFF
CDR3nt: TGTGCCAGCAGTTCGGGGACAGGGACGAGTGAGCAGTTCTTC

abundance: NA
v_gene: TRBV5-1
d_gene: NA
j_gene: TRBJ2-3
CDR3aa: CASSFYGSTDTQYF
CDR3nt: TGCGCCAGCAGCTTTTACGGAAGCACAGATACGCAGTATTTT

abundance: once
v_gene: TRBV27
d_gene: NA
j_gene: TRBJ1-2
CDR3aa: CASRMFGGGPNYGYTF
CDR3nt: TGTGCCAGCAGAATGTTCGGGGGAGGTCCTAACTATGGCTACACCTTC

abundance: NA
v_gene: TRBV2
d_gene: TRBD1
j_gene: TRBJ1-5
CDR3aa: CASRRTGGSNQPQHF
CDR3nt: TGTGCCAGCAGGAGGACAGGGGGCTCCAATCAGCCCCAGCATTTT

abundance: NA
v_gene: TRBV27
d_gene: TRBD2
j_gene: TRBJ2-7
CDR3aa: CASSLRGGLIYEQYF
CDR3nt: TGTGCCAGCAGTTTACGGGGGGGCCTTATCTACGAGCAGTACTTC

abundance: NA
v_gene: TRBV28
d_gene: NA
j_gene: TRBJ1-2
CDR3aa: CASSPSLGAWGYTF
CDR3nt: TGTGCCAGCAGCCCTTCCTTGGGGGCTTGGGGCTACACCTTC

abundance: NA
v_gene: TRBV19
d_gene: NA
j_gene: TRBJ1-5
CDR3aa: CASSQQGKVRSNQPQHF
CDR3nt: TGTGCCAGTAGCCAACAGGGTAAAGTGCGTAGCAATCAGCCCCAGCATTTT

abundance: NA
v_gene: TRBV2
d_gene: TRBD1
j_gene: TRBJ1-1
CDR3aa: CASSEVRGRTEAFF
CDR3nt: TGTGCCAGCAGTGAAGTTAGGGGGCGTACTGAAGCTTTCTTT

abundance: NA
v_gene: TRBV11-2
d_gene: NA
j_gene: TRBJ2-6
CDR3aa: CASSLDQSGANVLTF
CDR3nt: TGTGCCAGCAGCTTAGATCAATCCGGGGCCAACGTCCTGACTTTC

abundance: few
v_gene: TRBV5-1
d_gene: NA
j_gene: TRBJ2-3
CDR3aa: CASSPPATSGTDTQYF
CDR3nt: TGCGCCAGCAGCCCCCCGGCCACAAGCGGGACAGATACGCAGTATTTT

abundance: NA
v_gene: TRBV2
d_gene: TRBD1
j_gene: TRBJ2-7
CDR3aa: CASRPQGVSYEQYF
CDR3nt: TGTGCCAGCAGGCCACAGGGGGTCTCCTACGAGCAGTACTTC

abundance: NA
v_gene: TRBV5-6
d_gene: NA
j_gene: TRBJ1-4
CDR3aa: CASSRPTNEKLFF
CDR3nt: TGTGCCAGCAGCCGACCAACTAATGAAAAACTGTTTTTT

abundance: NA
v_gene: TRBV15
d_gene: NA
j_gene: TRBJ2-5
CDR3aa: CATSMRGGQETQYF
CDR3nt: TGTGCCACCAGCATGAGGGGAGGCCAAGAGACCCAGTACTTC

abundance: NA
v_gene: TRBV27
d_gene: NA
j_gene: TRBJ1-1
CDR3aa: CASSYTNLNTEAFF
CDR3nt: TGTGCCAGCAGTTACACTAACTTGAACACTGAAGCTTTCTTT

abundance: NA
v_gene: TRBV5-1
d_gene: NA
j_gene: TRBJ1-2
CDR3aa: CASSSDGDYGYTF
CDR3nt: TGCGCCAGCAGCTCTGACGGAGACTATGGCTACACCTTC

abundance: NA
v_gene: TRBV19
d_gene: NA
j_gene: TRBJ2-1
CDR3aa: CASSMANNEQFF
CDR3nt: TGTGCCAGTAGTATGGCAAACAATGAGCAGTTCTTC

abundance: NA
v_gene: TRBV6-2/TRBV6-3
d_gene: NA
j_gene: TRBJ2-5
CDR3aa: CASSYFETQYF
CDR3nt: TGTGCCAGCAGTTACTTCGAGACCCAGTACTTC

abundance: NA
v_gene: TRBV10-1
d_gene: NA
j_gene: TRBJ2-3
CDR3aa: CASSESRRDTQYF
CDR3nt: TGCGCCAGCAGTGAGTCGAGAAGGGATACGCAGTATTTT

abundance: once
v_gene: TRBV7-8
d_gene: TRBD2
j_gene: TRBJ2-1
CDR3aa: CASSLSGGYSSYNEQFF
CDR3nt: TGTGCCAGCAGCTTAAGCGGGGGCTACAGCTCCTACAATGAGCAGTTCTTC

abundance: NA
v_gene: TRBV5-1
d_gene: TRBD1
j_gene: TRBJ1-1
CDR3aa: CASGSDGTGGRPFF
CDR3nt: TGCGCCAGCGGATCAGACGGGACAGGGGGCAGGCCTTTCTTT

abundance: NA
v_gene: TRBV12-3/TRBV12-4
d_gene: NA
j_gene: TRBJ1-2
CDR3aa: CASSPGRNYGYTF
CDR3nt: TGTGCCAGCAGCCCGGGACGGAACTATGGCTACACCTTC

abundance: NA
v_gene: TRBV7-2
d_gene: NA
j_gene: TRBJ2-2
CDR3aa: CASSLDGNTGELFF
CDR3nt: TGTGCCAGCAGCTTAGATGGAAACACCGGGGAGCTGTTTTTT

abundance: NA
v_gene: TRBV5-8
d_gene: NA
j_gene: TRBJ2-6
CDR3aa: CASSSGNSGANVLTF
CDR3nt: TGTGCCAGCAGCTCCGGCAACTCTGGGGCCAACGTCCTGACTTTC

abundance: NA
v_gene: TRBV2
d_gene: TRBD1
j_gene: TRBJ2-2
CDR3aa: CASSLTTGSTGELFF
CDR3nt: TGTGCCAGCAGTCTGACGACAGGGAGCACCGGGGAGCTGTTTTTT

abundance: NA
v_gene: TRBV6-5
d_gene: NA
j_gene: TRBJ2-3
CDR3aa: CASYRFSTDTQYF
CDR3nt: TGTGCCAGCTACAGATTTAGCACAGATACGCAGTATTTT

abundance: NA
v_gene: TRBV20-1
d_gene: NA
j_gene: TRBJ1-2
CDR3aa: CSAREAYGYTF
CDR3nt: TGCAGTGCTAGAGAAGCGTATGGCTACACCTTC

abundance: NA
v_gene: TRBV4-1
d_gene: NA
j_gene: TRBJ2-4
CDR3aa: CASSQGGMNIQYF
CDR3nt: TGCGCCAGCAGCCAAGGAGGTATGAACATTCAGTACTTC

abundance: NA
v_gene: TRBV6-1
d_gene: NA
j_gene: TRBJ1-1
CDR3aa: CASSEYGGGINTEAFF
CDR3nt: TGTGCCAGCAGTGAATACGGGGGCGGGATAAACACTGAAGCTTTCTTT